Listed below are T cell receptor beta chains from one sample, sequenced in a study of OX40 agonist ivuxolimab in advanced cancers. Produced via immunoSEQ multiplex PCR; TCRdb's table is partial and in-frame only. There are some 77,000 clones in the sample; about 86% occur only once, and roughly 0.99% lies in the top ten. The specimen comprised CD4+ or CD8+ T cells sorted from blood, sampled in a trial of the OX40 agonist ivuxolimab. The receptors here all came from an adult with an advanced solid tumor such as melanoma, head and neck, liver or kidney cancer. Each CDR3 is given with its conserved first and last residue. Fields, in order: clone size, J gene, D gene, V gene, CDR3 protein, CDR3 DNA. A D gene is named only where the DNA matches it firmly. Clone size is shown for a subset of rows, as once, few, many or a class of expanded clone.

abundance: -
j_gene: TRBJ2-1
d_gene: -
v_gene: TRBV6-6
CDR3aa: CASSTAGTPLNEQFF
CDR3nt: TGTGCCAGCAGCACAGCCGGGACTCCACTCAATGAGCAGTTCTTC

abundance: once
j_gene: TRBJ1-5
d_gene: -
v_gene: TRBV7-8
CDR3aa: CASSNTGTNQPQHF
CDR3nt: TGTGCCAGCAGCAATACGGGAACCAATCAGCCCCAGCATTTT

abundance: -
j_gene: TRBJ1-5
d_gene: -
v_gene: TRBV27
CDR3aa: CASSLLSNQPQHF
CDR3nt: TGTGCCAGCAGTTTACTGAGCAATCAGCCCCAGCATTTT

abundance: -
j_gene: TRBJ2-7
d_gene: -
v_gene: TRBV27
CDR3aa: CASQGTSYEQYF
CDR3nt: TGTGCCAGCCAGGGAACATCCTACGAGCAGTACTTC

abundance: -
j_gene: TRBJ1-1
d_gene: -
v_gene: TRBV7-2
CDR3aa: CASSFGTDTEAFF
CDR3nt: TGTGCCAGCAGCTTCGGGACCGACACTGAAGCTTTCTTT

abundance: -
j_gene: TRBJ2-2
d_gene: -
v_gene: TRBV30
CDR3aa: CACRGASTGELFF
CDR3nt: TGTGCCTGCCGGGGGGCGAGCACCGGGGAGCTGTTTTTT

abundance: -
j_gene: TRBJ2-2
d_gene: TRBD1
v_gene: TRBV30
CDR3aa: CAWAGTGWTGELFF
CDR3nt: TGTGCCTGGGCCGGGACAGGGTGGACCGGGGAGCTGTTTTTT

abundance: -
j_gene: TRBJ1-1
d_gene: -
v_gene: TRBV6-5
CDR3aa: CASSYGSRTPITEAFF
CDR3nt: TGTGCCAGCAGTTACGGCTCTCGGACACCAATCACTGAAGCTTTCTTT

abundance: -
j_gene: TRBJ1-1
d_gene: TRBD1
v_gene: TRBV5-4
CDR3aa: CASSTGTGKTEAFF
CDR3nt: TGTGCCAGCAGCACCGGGACAGGGAAGACTGAAGCTTTCTTT

abundance: -
j_gene: TRBJ2-5
d_gene: -
v_gene: TRBV5-5
CDR3aa: CASSLGGEETQYF
CDR3nt: TGTGCCAGCAGCTTGGGGGGCGAGGAGACCCAGTACTTC

abundance: few
j_gene: TRBJ1-1
d_gene: -
v_gene: TRBV30
CDR3aa: CAWSKAIEAFF
CDR3nt: TGTGCCTGGAGTAAAGCGATTGAAGCTTTCTTT

abundance: -
j_gene: TRBJ1-2
d_gene: -
v_gene: TRBV27
CDR3aa: CASSFQGTYGYTF
CDR3nt: TGTGCCAGCAGTTTTCAGGGAACTTATGGCTACACCTTC

abundance: -
j_gene: TRBJ2-3
d_gene: TRBD1
v_gene: TRBV5-6
CDR3aa: CASSAGTGGGRGTQYF
CDR3nt: TGTGCCAGCAGCGCCGGGACAGGGGGCGGCCGGGGGACGCAGTATTTT

abundance: -
j_gene: TRBJ2-7
d_gene: -
v_gene: TRBV7-9
CDR3aa: CASSPPSSYEQYF
CDR3nt: TGTGCCAGCAGCCCGCCTTCCTCCTACGAGCAGTACTTC

abundance: -
j_gene: TRBJ2-5
d_gene: -
v_gene: TRBV7-2
CDR3aa: CASSLLTGTQETQYF
CDR3nt: TGTGCCAGCAGCTTATTAACAGGGACGCAAGAGACCCAGTACTTC

abundance: -
j_gene: TRBJ2-2
d_gene: -
v_gene: TRBV7-2
CDR3aa: CASSLKPGTNTGELFF
CDR3nt: TGTGCCAGCAGCTTAAAACCCGGGACAAACACCGGGGAGCTGTTTTTT

abundance: -
j_gene: TRBJ2-1
d_gene: TRBD2
v_gene: TRBV5-3
CDR3aa: CARSLPQLAGDDNEQFF
CDR3nt: TGTGCCAGAAGCTTGCCGCAACTAGCGGGAGATGATAATGAGCAGTTCTTC

abundance: -
j_gene: TRBJ1-1
d_gene: -
v_gene: TRBV9
CDR3aa: CASSVQDTEAFF
CDR3nt: TGTGCCAGCAGCGTACAGGACACTGAAGCTTTCTTT

abundance: -
j_gene: TRBJ2-5
d_gene: TRBD1
v_gene: TRBV28
CDR3aa: CASSRSRDRDGTQYF
CDR3nt: TGTGCCAGCAGCCGCTCACGGGACAGGGATGGGACCCAGTACTTC

abundance: -
j_gene: TRBJ1-6
d_gene: TRBD1
v_gene: TRBV5-1
CDR3aa: CASSLAGTGNHNSPLHF
CDR3nt: TGCGCCAGCAGCTTGGCCGGGACAGGGAACCATAATTCACCCCTCCACTTT

abundance: -
j_gene: TRBJ2-2
d_gene: -
v_gene: TRBV2
CDR3aa: CASRLEAGELFF
CDR3nt: TGTGCCAGCAGGTTAGAAGCCGGGGAGCTGTTTTTT

abundance: -
j_gene: TRBJ2-2
d_gene: TRBD2
v_gene: TRBV4-2
CDR3aa: CASSQDRLAGGPGTGELFF
CDR3nt: TGTGCCAGCAGCCAAGACAGGCTAGCGGGAGGGCCGGGCACCGGGGAGCTGTTTTTT

abundance: -
j_gene: TRBJ1-5
d_gene: -
v_gene: TRBV7-2
CDR3aa: CASSLANSNQPQHF
CDR3nt: TGTGCCAGCAGCTTAGCGAATAGCAATCAGCCCCAGCATTTT

abundance: -
j_gene: TRBJ1-2
d_gene: TRBD1
v_gene: TRBV10-2
CDR3aa: CASWTGSTYGYTF
CDR3nt: TGCGCCAGCTGGACAGGGTCTACCTATGGCTACACCTTC

abundance: -
j_gene: TRBJ2-1
d_gene: TRBD2
v_gene: TRBV27
CDR3aa: CASSLSKGLAGGYEQFF
CDR3nt: TGTGCCAGCAGTTTATCTAAGGGACTAGCGGGAGGGTATGAGCAGTTCTTC

abundance: -
j_gene: TRBJ2-5
d_gene: TRBD2
v_gene: TRBV2
CDR3aa: CASSEEWLAGGHKETQYF
CDR3nt: TGTGCCAGCAGTGAAGAGTGGCTAGCGGGAGGCCACAAAGAGACCCAGTACTTC

abundance: -
j_gene: TRBJ2-3
d_gene: -
v_gene: TRBV29-1
CDR3aa: CSVERDGDTQYF
CDR3nt: TGCAGCGTTGAAAGGGATGGGGATACGCAGTATTTT

abundance: -
j_gene: TRBJ2-1
d_gene: -
v_gene: TRBV4-3
CDR3aa: CASSKGEDSYNEQFF
CDR3nt: TGCGCCAGCAGCAAGGGAGAGGACTCCTACAATGAGCAGTTCTTC

abundance: -
j_gene: TRBJ2-5
d_gene: TRBD1
v_gene: TRBV28
CDR3aa: CASLQGDQETQYF
CDR3nt: TGTGCCAGCTTACAGGGGGACCAAGAGACCCAGTACTTC

abundance: -
j_gene: TRBJ2-5
d_gene: TRBD1
v_gene: TRBV5-1
CDR3aa: CASSLGQGGQETQYF
CDR3nt: TGCGCCAGCAGCCTGGGACAGGGGGGTCAGGAGACCCAGTACTTC

abundance: -
j_gene: TRBJ2-3
d_gene: -
v_gene: TRBV7-8
CDR3aa: CASSLPSTDTQYF
CDR3nt: TGTGCCAGCAGCCTTCCGAGCACAGATACGCAGTATTTT

abundance: -
j_gene: TRBJ2-3
d_gene: TRBD2
v_gene: TRBV18
CDR3aa: CASSPKASGTTDTQYF
CDR3nt: TGTGCCAGCTCACCGAAGGCTAGCGGGACCACAGATACGCAGTATTTT

abundance: -
j_gene: TRBJ1-1
d_gene: TRBD1
v_gene: TRBV28
CDR3aa: CASSPGQGNTEAFF
CDR3nt: TGTGCCAGCAGTCCGGGACAGGGGAACACTGAAGCTTTCTTT